These 15 T cell receptor beta chains came from one sample sequenced in a study of blood T cell repertoires in COVID-19. This table comes from immunoSEQ multiplex PCR, and its TCRdb copy is limited to in-frame clones, with some not included. The repertoire has about 95,000 clones, about nine tenths of them found once; the top ten carry under 3.5%. Sequencing used peripheral blood. Receptors were obtained from a woman in her seventies with acute or convalescent COVID-19.

The V and J genes are TRBV28 and TRBJ1-2, with D perhaps TRBD1 (6 bases). CDR3 length: 12 residues. CDR1 and CDR2 (germline): MDHEN, SYDVKM. V shed 8 bases and J shed 3 bases, with 10 bases lying between them. CDR3 nucleotide sequence: TGTGCCAGCGTAACAGGGTACTATGGCTACACCTTC. Protein product: CASVTGYYGYTF.

V and J are TRBV23-1 and TRBJ1-5, with D unclear. TRBV23-1 is flagged as an ORF with uncertain function. Trimming removed 4 bases at V and 6 bases at J, with 16 bases between. The CDR3 length is 15 residues. CDR3 bases: TGCGCCAGCAGTCGAAAAGCCGCGGCTTTTCAGCCCCAGCATTTT. Translation: CASSRKAAAFQPQHF.

The count of this clone is one. CDR3 DNA: TGTGCCAGCTCACCACCGCGCGGGGGAATAACCCTAAATGAGCAGTTCTTC. This encodes CASSPPRGGITLNEQFF. This chain uses TRBV18 with TRBJ2-1; TRBD2 matches 7 bases. The trim removed 0 bases at V and 7 bases at J, leaving 12 bases unmatched. CDR1 and CDR2 (germline): KGHSH, LQKENI. This CDR3 has 17 amino acids.

The rearrangement uses TRBV19 and TRBJ2-1; no clear D gene. Trimming shortened V by 3 bases and J by 7 bases, and 10 bases separated the two germline ends. The CDR3 extends over 13 amino acids. CDR1 and CDR2 from the germline V gene are LNHDA and SQIVND (reference sequence). For the CDR3, the DNA is TGTGCCAGTAGTATGGAGCCATGGAATGAGCAGTTCTTC. Its translation: CASSMEPWNEQFF.

V usage is TRBV28 and J usage is TRBJ1-4, with D unresolved. Trimming removed 7 bases from V and 5 bases from J, with 14 bases in between. The length of the CDR3 is 14 residues. Germline CDR1 is MDHEN and CDR2 is SYDVKM. The CDR3 nucleotides read TGTGCCAGCAAAGAACTCTATAGAAATGAAAAACTGTTTTTT. Translation: CASKELYRNEKLFF.

This clone showed up just once. The rearrangement uses TRBV19 and TRBJ1-3; D not resolved. Trimming left V 6 bases short and J 9 bases short, with 18 bases between. Germline CDR1 reads LNHDA; CDR2 reads SQIVND (reference sequence). The CDR3 extends over 14 amino acids. The DNA of the CDR3 is TGTGCCAGTAGAGGCCTATTCCCCGGAGGCACCATATATTTT. Protein: CASRGLFPGGTIYF.

This chain connects TRBV14 to TRBJ1-2, with D possibly TRBD1 on 6 matching bases. Germline V gene sequence: CDR1 SGHDN, CDR2 FVKESK. This CDR3 is 16 amino acids long. Trimming cost V 3 bases and J 8 bases, with 22 bases left between them. The CDR3 DNA reads as TGTGCCAGCAGCCATTCCGGGACATCGTATGTGTCGGGCTACACCTTC. The encoded protein is CASSHSGTSYVSGYTF.

This sequence joins TRBV5-1 and TRBJ2-2; D possibly corresponds to TRBD2 (5 bases). CDR1 and CDR2 from the germline V gene are SGHRS and YFSETQ. V lost 5 bases and J 6 bases, leaving 20 bases between the germline ends. This CDR3 has 16 amino acids. In DNA form, the CDR3 reads TGCGCCAGCAGACACTCGAACCTCGAGGGTTCCGGGGAGCTGTTTTTT. The encoded protein is CASRHSNLEGSGELFF.

The genes are TRBV6-5 and TRBJ2-1; 14 nucleotides match TRBD2. The CDR3 covers 16 residues. Trimming cost V 4 bases and J 10 bases; bases outside gene matches: 9. Germline CDR1 MNHEY, CDR2 SVGAGI. The CDR3, as DNA: TGTGCCAGCAGTTCTCTGACTAGCGGGAGGGCCAGGGAGCAGTTCTTC. Translating gives CASSSLTSGRAREQFF.

CDR3 protein: CASSWASGGAYETQYF. CDR3 in DNA: TGTGCCAGCAGTTGGGCGAGCGGGGGGGCCTATGAGACCCAGTACTTC. V usage is TRBV27 and J usage is TRBJ2-5, with TRBD2 matching over 10 bases. CDR1 is MNHEY, CDR2 SMNVEV, per germline (reference sequence). The CDR3 totals 16 residues. Trimming removed 4 bases from V and 5 bases from J; junction bases left unmatched: 10.

This chain connects TRBV6-5 to TRBJ1-1; 10 bases are shared with TRBD1. V was pared by 6 bases and J by 13 bases, with 8 bases of the junction left unmatched. The germline CDR1 and CDR2 sequences are MNHEY and SVGAGI. This CDR3 is 12 amino acids long. DNA for the CDR3: TGTGCCAGCAGCCCCGGGACAGGGGTGTTTTTCTTT. Protein sequence: CASSPGTGVFFF.

This chain connects TRBV3-1 (or the pseudogene TRBV3-2) to TRBJ1-6; tentatively, D is TRBD1 (5 bases). V lost 4 bases to trimming and J lost 4 bases, with 8 bases between them. The CDR3 has 14 amino acids. Germline values: CDR1 LGHDT, CDR2 YNNKEL (reference sequence). The CDR3 loop reads CASSPGTYNSPLHF. CDR3 DNA: TGTGCCAGCAGCCCCGGGACTTATAATTCACCCCTCCACTTT.

The gene calls are TRBV6-6 and TRBJ1-4, with TRBD1 matching over 7 bases. Looked up from germline, CDR1 is MNHNY and CDR2 is SVGAGI (reference sequence). With 4 bases clipped from V and 5 bases from J, the junction kept 10 bases outside the gene matches. The CDR3 has 16 residues. The CDR3 loop reads CASSSAYRGGNEKLFF. The CDR3 coding sequence is TGTGCCAGCAGTTCCGCCTACAGGGGAGGAAATGAAAAACTGTTTTTT.

This chain links TRBV15 with TRBJ2-1; D gene unclear. Germline lookup yields CDR1 LNHNV and CDR2 YYDKDF (reference sequence). Deletions cut 4 bases from V and 12 bases from J, with 16 bases between. The CDR3 runs 13 residues. The CDR3 DNA follows: TGTGCCACCAGCACTCTTCTGGTCAGGCGGCAGTTCTTC. Its translation: CATSTLLVRRQFF.

The chain joins TRBV6-6 to TRBJ1-5; 8 positions agree with TRBD1. The trim removed 5 bases at V and 9 bases at J, leaving 6 bases unmatched. The CDR3 is 13 residues long. CDR1 is MNHNY, CDR2 SVGAGI, per germline (reference sequence). CDR3 DNA sequence: TGTGCCAGCAGTCCGGACAGGGCGTCGCCCCAGCATTTT. Residues: CASSPDRASPQHF.